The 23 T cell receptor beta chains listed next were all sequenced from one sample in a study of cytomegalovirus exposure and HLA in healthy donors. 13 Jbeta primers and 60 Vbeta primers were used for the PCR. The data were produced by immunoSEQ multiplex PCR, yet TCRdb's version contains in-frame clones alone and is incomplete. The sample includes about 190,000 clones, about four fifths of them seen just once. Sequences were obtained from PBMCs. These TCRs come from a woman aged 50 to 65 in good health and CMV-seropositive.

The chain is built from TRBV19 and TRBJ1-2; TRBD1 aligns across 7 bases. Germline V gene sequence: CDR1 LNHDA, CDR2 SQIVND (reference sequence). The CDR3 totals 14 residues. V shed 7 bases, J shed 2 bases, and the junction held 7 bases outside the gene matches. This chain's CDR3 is CASKRMTGNYGYTF. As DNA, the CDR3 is TGTGCCAGTAAAAGGATGACAGGGAACTATGGCTACACCTTC.

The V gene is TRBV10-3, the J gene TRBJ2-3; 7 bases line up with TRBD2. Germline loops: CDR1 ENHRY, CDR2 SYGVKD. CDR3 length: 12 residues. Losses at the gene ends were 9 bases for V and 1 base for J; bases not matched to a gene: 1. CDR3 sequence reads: CAIGGGTDTQYF. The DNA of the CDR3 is TGTGCCATTGGGGGGGGCACAGATACGCAGTATTTT.

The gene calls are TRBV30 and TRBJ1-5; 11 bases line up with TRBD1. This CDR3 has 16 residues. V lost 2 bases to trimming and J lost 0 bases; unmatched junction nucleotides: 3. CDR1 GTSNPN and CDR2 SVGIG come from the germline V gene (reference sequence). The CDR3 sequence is CAWSPDRGHSNQPQHF. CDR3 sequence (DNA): TGTGCCTGGAGTCCGGACAGGGGGCATAGCAATCAGCCCCAGCATTTT.

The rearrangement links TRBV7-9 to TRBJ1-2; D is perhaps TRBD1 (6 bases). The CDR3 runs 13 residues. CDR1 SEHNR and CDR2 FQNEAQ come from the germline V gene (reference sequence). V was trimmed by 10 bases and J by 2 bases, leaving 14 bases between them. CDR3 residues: CAIHRDENYGYTF. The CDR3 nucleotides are TGTGCCATACACAGGGACGAAAACTATGGCTACACCTTC.

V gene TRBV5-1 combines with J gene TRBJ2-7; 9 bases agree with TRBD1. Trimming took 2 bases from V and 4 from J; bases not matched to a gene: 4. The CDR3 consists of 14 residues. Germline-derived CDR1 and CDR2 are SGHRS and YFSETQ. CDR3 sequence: CASSFGQGQYEQYF. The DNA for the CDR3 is TGCGCCAGCAGCTTCGGACAGGGGCAGTACGAGCAGTACTTC.

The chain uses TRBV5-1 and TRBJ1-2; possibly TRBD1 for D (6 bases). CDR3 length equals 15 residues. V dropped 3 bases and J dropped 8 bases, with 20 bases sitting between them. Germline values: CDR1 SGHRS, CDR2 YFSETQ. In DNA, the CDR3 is TGCGCCAGCAGCTCTCGGGGCAGGGGCCGCTACGGCTACACCTTC. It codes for CASSSRGRGRYGYTF.

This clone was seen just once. The CDR3 loop is CASSQAGGGNTEAFF. In nucleotides, the CDR3 is TGTGCCAGCAGCCAAGCAGGGGGAGGGAACACTGAAGCTTTCTTT. This sequence joins TRBV4-2 and TRBJ1-1; TRBD1 agrees at 7 bases. Trimming removed 1 base from V and 1 base from J; junction bases left unmatched: 3. Germline V gives CDR1 LGHNA, CDR2 YNFKEQ. The CDR3 contains 15 residues.

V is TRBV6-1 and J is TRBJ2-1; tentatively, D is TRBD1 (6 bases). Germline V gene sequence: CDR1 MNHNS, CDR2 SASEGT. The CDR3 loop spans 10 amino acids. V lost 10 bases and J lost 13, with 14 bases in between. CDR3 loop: CAILGTFQFF. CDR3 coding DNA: TGTGCCATCCTAGGGACATTTCAGTTCTTC.

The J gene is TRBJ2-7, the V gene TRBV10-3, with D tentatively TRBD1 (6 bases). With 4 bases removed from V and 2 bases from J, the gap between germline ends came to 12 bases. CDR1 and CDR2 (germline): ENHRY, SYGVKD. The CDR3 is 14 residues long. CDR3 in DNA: TGTGCCATCAGTGGGACAGAAAGCGCCTACGAGCAGTACTTC. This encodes CAISGTESAYEQYF.

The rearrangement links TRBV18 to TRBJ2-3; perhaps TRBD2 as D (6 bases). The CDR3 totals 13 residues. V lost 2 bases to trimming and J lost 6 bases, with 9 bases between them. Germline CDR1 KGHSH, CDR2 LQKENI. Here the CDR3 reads CASSPSRGDTQYF. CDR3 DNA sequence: TGTGCCAGCTCACCATCTCGGGGGGATACGCAGTATTTT.

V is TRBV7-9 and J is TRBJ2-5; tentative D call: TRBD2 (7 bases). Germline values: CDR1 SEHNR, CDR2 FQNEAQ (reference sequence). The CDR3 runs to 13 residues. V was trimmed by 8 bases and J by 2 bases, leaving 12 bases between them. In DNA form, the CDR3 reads TGTGCCAGCGGGGAGGGGGGACAAGAGACCCAGTACTTC. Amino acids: CASGEGGQETQYF.

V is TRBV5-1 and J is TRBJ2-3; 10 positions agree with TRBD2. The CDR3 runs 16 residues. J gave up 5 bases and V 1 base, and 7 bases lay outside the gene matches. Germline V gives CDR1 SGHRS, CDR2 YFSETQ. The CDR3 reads CASSLSLAGVLDTQYF. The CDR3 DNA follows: TGCGCCAGCAGCTTGTCGCTAGCGGGGGTTTTAGATACGCAGTATTTT. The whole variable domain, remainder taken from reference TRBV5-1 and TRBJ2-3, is KAGVTQTPRYLIKTRGQQVTLSCSPISGHRSVSWYQQTPGQGLQFLFEYFSETQRNKGNFPGRFSGRQFSNSRSEMNVSTLELGDSALYLCASSLSLAGVLDTQYFGPGTRLTVL.

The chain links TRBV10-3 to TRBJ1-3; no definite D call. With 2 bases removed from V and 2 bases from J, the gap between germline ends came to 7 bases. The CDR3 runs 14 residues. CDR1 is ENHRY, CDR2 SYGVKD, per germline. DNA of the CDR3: TGTGCCATCAGTGAGCGGGTGGCTGGAAACACCATATATTTT. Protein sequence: CAISERVAGNTIYF.

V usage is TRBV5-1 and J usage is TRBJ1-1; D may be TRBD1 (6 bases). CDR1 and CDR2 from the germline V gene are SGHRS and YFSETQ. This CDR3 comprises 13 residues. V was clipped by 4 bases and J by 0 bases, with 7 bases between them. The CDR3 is CASSGTLNTEAFF. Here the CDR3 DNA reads TGCGCCAGCAGCGGGACACTGAACACTGAAGCTTTCTTT.

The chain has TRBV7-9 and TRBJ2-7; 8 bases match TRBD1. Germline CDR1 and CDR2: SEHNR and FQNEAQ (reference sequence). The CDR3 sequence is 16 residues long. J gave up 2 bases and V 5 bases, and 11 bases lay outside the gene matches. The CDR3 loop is CASSRRLDRDPYEQYF. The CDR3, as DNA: TGTGCCAGCAGCCGTAGGTTGGACAGGGATCCCTACGAGCAGTACTTC. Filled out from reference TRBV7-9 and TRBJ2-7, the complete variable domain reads DTGVSQNPRHKITKRGQNVTFRCDPISEHNRLYWYRQTLGQGPEFLTYFQNEAQLEKSRLLSDRFSAERPKGSFSTLEIQRTEQGDSAMYLCASSRRLDRDPYEQYFGPGTRLTVT.

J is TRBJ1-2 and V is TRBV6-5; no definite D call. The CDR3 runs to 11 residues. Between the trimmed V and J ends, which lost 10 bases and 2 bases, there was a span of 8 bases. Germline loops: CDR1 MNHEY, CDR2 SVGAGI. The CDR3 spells CATLVNYGYTF. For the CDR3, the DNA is TGTGCCACCCTAGTGAACTATGGCTACACCTTC.

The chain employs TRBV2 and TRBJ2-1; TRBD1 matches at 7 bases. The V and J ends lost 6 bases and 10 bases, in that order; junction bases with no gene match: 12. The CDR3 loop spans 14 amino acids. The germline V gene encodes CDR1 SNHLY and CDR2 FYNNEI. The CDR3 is CASRKGQATGEQFF. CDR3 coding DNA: TGTGCCAGCAGGAAAGGACAGGCAACTGGGGAGCAGTTCTTC.

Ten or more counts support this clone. The CDR3 nucleotides are TGTGCCAGCAGCCCGCGGGACGGAGGGGTGGACACTGAAGCTTTCTTT. Protein: CASSPRDGGVDTEAFF. The chain employs TRBV7-9 and TRBJ1-1; possibly TRBD1 for D (5 bases). This CDR3 contains 16 residues. V was shortened by 5 bases and J by 3 bases, with 19 bases between the two germline ends. The germline V gene has CDR1 SEHNR and CDR2 FQNEAQ (reference sequence).

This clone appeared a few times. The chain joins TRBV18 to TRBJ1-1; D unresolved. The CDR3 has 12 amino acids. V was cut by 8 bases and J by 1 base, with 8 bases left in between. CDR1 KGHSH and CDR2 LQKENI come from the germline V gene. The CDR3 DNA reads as TGTGCCAGCAACATGGCGAACACTGAAGCTTTCTTT. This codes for CASNMANTEAFF.

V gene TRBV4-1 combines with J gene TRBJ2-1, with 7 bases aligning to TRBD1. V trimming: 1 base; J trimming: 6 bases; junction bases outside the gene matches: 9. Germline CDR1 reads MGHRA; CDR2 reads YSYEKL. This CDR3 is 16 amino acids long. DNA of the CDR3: TGCGCCAGCAGCCAAGCGGGGTTCAGGGGGAGCAATGAGCAGTTCTTC. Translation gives CASSQAGFRGSNEQFF.

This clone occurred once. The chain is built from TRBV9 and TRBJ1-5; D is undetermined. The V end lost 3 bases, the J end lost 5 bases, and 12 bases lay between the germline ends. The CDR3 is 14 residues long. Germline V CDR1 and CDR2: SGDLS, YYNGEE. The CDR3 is CASSEREEDQPQHF. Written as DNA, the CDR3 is TGTGCCAGCAGCGAACGGGAAGAAGATCAGCCCCAGCATTTT.

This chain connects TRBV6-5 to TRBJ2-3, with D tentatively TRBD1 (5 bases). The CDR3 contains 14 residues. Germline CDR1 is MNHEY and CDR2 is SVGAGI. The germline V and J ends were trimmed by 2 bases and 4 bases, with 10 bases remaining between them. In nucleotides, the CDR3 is TGTGCCAGCAGTTACGAGGCAGGGTCAGATACGCAGTATTTT. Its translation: CASSYEAGSDTQYF.

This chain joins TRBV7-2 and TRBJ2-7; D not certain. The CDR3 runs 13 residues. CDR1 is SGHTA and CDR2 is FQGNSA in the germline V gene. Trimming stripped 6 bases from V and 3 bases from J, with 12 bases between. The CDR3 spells CASSWSVSYEQYF. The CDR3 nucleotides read TGTGCCAGCAGTTGGAGTGTGAGCTACGAGCAGTACTTC.